A selection of T cell receptor beta chains follows, all from one sample in a study of tumor-infiltrating lymphocytes in primary liver carcinoma. MiXCR, applied by TCRdb to the multiplex PCR reads, yields one record per CDR3 protein. The table records 65,000 to 90,000 distinct CDR3 sequences, approximately 70% of them present only once. Sequences were obtained from liver tumor tissue from sampling region 1. The receptors come from a man aged 40-55 years with primary liver carcinoma and hepatitis B virus infection. Both conserved end residues are part of each CDR3. A D gene is named only where the DNA matches it firmly. Clone size is given for some rows only: seen once, a few or many times, or a class if the clone is expanded.

>NA|TRBV12-3/TRBV12-4|TRBJ2-3|NA
CANIQDSHDTQYF
TGTGCCAACATCCAGGATAGCCACGATACGCAGTATTTT
>many|TRBV4-1|TRBJ2-2|TRBD2
CASSQGASGLGELFF
TGCGCCAGCAGCCAAGGGGCTAGCGGGCTCGGGGAGCTGTTTTTT
>NA|TRBV11-1|TRBJ2-2|TRBD2
CASSLGLAGDVTGELFF
TGTGCCAGCAGCCTGGGACTAGCGGGAGATGTCACCGGGGAGCTGTTTTTT
>NA|TRBV4-2|TRBJ1-6|NA
CTSSQDHREYNSPLHF
TGTACCAGCAGCCAAGATCATAGGGAATATAATTCACCCCTCCACTTT
>NA|TRBV6-5|TRBJ2-4|TRBD2
CASKVLAGLAKNIQYF
TGTGCCAGCAAAGTACTAGCGGGGTTAGCCAAAAACATTCAGTACTTC
>NA|TRBV4-1|TRBJ1-5|NA
CASSQGTANHLQHF
TGCGCCAGCAGCCAAGGGACCGCCAATCATCTCCAGCATTTT
>many|TRBV30|TRBJ2-1|NA
CAWTRDYNEQFF
TGTGCCTGGACTAGGGACTACAATGAGCAGTTCTTC
>few|TRBV6-5|TRBJ2-2|NA
CASSYAVDGTGGLSF
TGTGCCAGCAGTTACGCAGTGGACGGCACCGGGGGGCTGTCGTTT
>once|TRBV5-4|TRBJ2-5|TRBD1
CASSSGGTAETQYF
TGTGCCAGCAGCTCAGGGGGAACGGCAGAGACCCAGTACTTC
>medium-sized|TRBV11-2|TRBJ2-5|TRBD1
CASSSTYRGEQTQYF
TGTGCCAGCAGCTCGACCTACAGGGGTGAACAGACCCAGTACTTC
>NA|TRBV11-2|TRBJ2-7|NA
CVSGLGGTLPYELYF
TGTGTCAGCGGCCTCGGCGGGACTCTACCCTACGAGCTGTACTTC
>NA|TRBV9|TRBJ2-1|NA
CASSVGQGIEFF
NA
>NA|TRBV18|TRBJ1-6|TRBD1
CASSLRDRSSYNSPLHF
TGTGCCAGCTCACTCCGGGACAGGAGCTCCTATAATTCACCCCTCCACTTT
>NA|TRBV6-4|TRBJ1-5|NA
CASSEFGRATDAQHF
TGTGCCAGCAGTGAATTCGGGAGGGCCACAGATGCGCAGCATTTT
>NA|TRBV11-2|TRBJ2-5|NA
CTSSIGSSDPGETQYF
TGTACCAGCAGCATAGGGAGTAGCGACCCGGGGGAGACCCAGTACTTC
>NA|TRBV10-3|TRBJ1-5|NA
CAISPTEGDQPQHF
TGTGCCATCAGCCCCACCGAGGGGGATCAGCCCCAGCATTTT
>NA|TRBV6-5|TRBJ1-5|NA
CASKETGHQPQHF
TGTGCCAGTAAGGAGACAGGACATCAGCCCCAGCATTTT
>NA|TRBV4-2|TRBJ1-6|TRBD1
CTSSQVGQINSPLHF
TGTACCAGCAGCCAAGTGGGACAGATTAATTCACCCCTCCACTTT
>NA|TRBV29-1|TRBJ2-1|NA
CSAPGRGGYDEQFF
TGCAGCGCCCCCGGCAGGGGTGGCTACGATGAGCAGTTCTTC
>NA|TRBV21-1|TRBJ2-5|NA
CTNSGSGQGRETQYF
TGTACCAACAGCGGATCGGGACAGGGGAGGGAGACCCAGTACTTC
>NA|TRBV6-5|TRBJ2-3|TRBD1
CAIRPGTDNYDTQYF
TGTGCCATCAGACCCGGGACAGATAATTACGATACGCAGTATTTT
>NA|TRBV5-4|TRBJ1-1|NA
CASNRGDGNTEAFF
TGTGCCAGCAACAGAGGGGACGGGAACACTGAAGCTTTCTTT
>NA|TRBV29-1|TRBJ2-3|NA
CSVERQENPTDTQCF
TGCAGCGTTGAAAGACAGGAAAATCCCACAGATACGCAGTGTTTT
>NA|TRBV6-5|TRBJ2-1|TRBD2
CASSALAGPYNEQFF
TGTGCCAGCAGTGCACTAGCGGGACCCTACAATGAGCAGTTCTTC
>medium-sized|TRBV28|TRBJ1-2|NA
CASADSNYGYTF
TGTGCCAGCGCGGATAGCAACTATGGCTACACCTTC
>NA|TRBV11-2|TRBJ2-1|NA
CASVLGDLWGREQLF
TGTGCCAGCGTACTAGGGGACCTCTGGGGACGTGAGCAGCTCTTC